This T cell receptor beta chain is drawn from a study of patients with pleural tuberculosis (dated by TCRdb to the mid-2010s). CDR1 and CDR2, looked up from the germline V gene, are MGHDK and SYGVNS. CDR3 length: 15 amino acids, cysteine to phenylalanine. Only the CDR3 portion is preserved as DNA: 45 bases, with reading frame beginning at the first base. At the junction V is shortened by 6 bases and J by 0 bases, with 14 bases in between. Remarks on this clonotype: This clone's antigen is unknown. No per-base quality is available; no much larger clone lies one base away.

The instrument was an Illumina Genome Analyzer IIx. The raw public data were reprocessed by TCRdb itself: fastp quality trimming at Q25, MiXCR clonotype calling, in-frame beta chains only. CDR3 protein duplicates are merged, each entry listing the most common genes and DNA. The sample contains around 49,000 distinct CDR3 sequences, around 7% of them found a single time. The ten largest clones take up about a sixth of the sample. This TCR came from a human donor with pleural tuberculosis. The rearrangement joined TRBV25-1 to TRBJ1-1, and TRBD1 may be the D gene, going by 6 matching bases. The CDR3 protein is CASRRSGHLNTEAFF. The nucleotides read TGTGCCAGCAGACGGTCGGGACACTTGAACACTGAAGCTTTCTTT.